This T cell receptor (beta chain) was observed in a study of beta chain features in type 1 diabetes. Expressed TCRB transcripts were sequenced after all isolated RNA was converted to cDNA. The table came from immunoSEQ multiplex PCR; TCRdb's copy has only in-frame clones and leaves some out. Of about 15,000 clones listed, roughly four fifths are singletons. General study points: Significant though moderate, a shortening of TCRB CDR3s appeared in all four CD4+ subsets of Type 1 diabetes patients.

As concerns this clone: Its antigen is undetermined.

This TCR came from a young woman with type 1 diabetes. The sample consisted of stem cell memory CD4+ T cells from blood.

CDR3 protein: CASSLGWGTSGINEQFF. DNA for the CDR3: TGTGCCAGCAGCTTAGGGTGGGGGACTAGCGGGATCAATGAGCAGTTCTTC. The V gene is TRBV11-2, the J gene TRBJ2-1; 13 bases map to TRBD2. This CDR3 has 17 residues. CDR1 SGHAT and CDR2 FQNNGV come from the germline V gene. V gave up 1 base and J gave up 6 bases; unmatched junction bases: 6.